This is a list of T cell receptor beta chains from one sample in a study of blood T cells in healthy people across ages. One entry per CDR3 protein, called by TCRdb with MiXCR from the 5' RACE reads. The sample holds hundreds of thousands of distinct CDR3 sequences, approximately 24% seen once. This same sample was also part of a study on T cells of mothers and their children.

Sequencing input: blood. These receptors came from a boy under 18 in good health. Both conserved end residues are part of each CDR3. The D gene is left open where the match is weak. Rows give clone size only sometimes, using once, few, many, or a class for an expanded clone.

CSARDRGEGYEQYF | TGCAGTGCTAGAGATCGAGGGGAAGGCTACGAGCAGTACTTC | NA | few | TRBJ2-7 | 14 | TRBV20-1
CAISESQTGELFF | TGTGCCATCAGTGAGTCACAAACCGGGGAGCTGTTTTTT | NA | NA | TRBJ2-2 | 13 | TRBV10-3
CASSQVTGATNQPQHF | TGCGCCAGCAGCCAGGTGACAGGGGCCACCAATCAGCCCCAGCATTTT | TRBD1 | few | TRBJ1-5 | 16 | TRBV4-1
CASSLASTEETQYF | TGTGCCAGCAGCTTAGCGTCGACAGAAGAGACCCAGTACTTC | NA | NA | TRBJ2-5 | 14 | TRBV7-6
CASGLVHRDRDKDSNQPQHF | TGTGCTAGTGGTTTGGTACACCGGGACAGGGATAAAGATAGCAATCAGCCCCAGCATTTT | TRBD1 | NA | TRBJ1-5 | 20 | TRBV12-5
CASSLISGRQETQYF | TGTGCCAGCAGCTTAATATCCGGGAGGCAAGAGACCCAGTACTTC | TRBD2 | few | TRBJ2-5 | 15 | TRBV7-3
CASSGSPGGQFF | TGTGCCAGCAGCGGCAGCCCGGGGGGTCAGTTCTTC | TRBD2 | NA | TRBJ2-1 | 12 | TRBV6-6
CASQPGPITTDNEQFF | TGTGCCAGCCAACCTGGGCCTATTACGACGGACAATGAGCAGTTCTTC | NA | NA | TRBJ2-1 | 16 | TRBV6-6
CAINGRGEHEQYF | TGTGCCATCAATGGGAGGGGGGAACACGAGCAGTACTTC | NA | NA | TRBJ2-7 | 13 | TRBV10-3
CASSFGQTNEKLFF | TGTGCCAGCAGTTTTGGGCAGACTAATGAAAAACTGTTTTTT | NA | many | TRBJ1-4 | 14 | TRBV12-3/TRBV12-4
CASRTSGVGYF | TGTGCCAGCAGAACCTCCGGGGTAGGCTACTTC | NA | few | TRBJ2-7 | 11 | TRBV6-6
CASSETGWETQYF | TGTGCCAGCAGTGAGACAGGGTGGGAGACCCAGTACTTC | TRBD1 | NA | TRBJ2-5 | 13 | TRBV2
CATSLRLTDTQYF | TGTGCCACTTCGTTGCGCCTCACAGATACGCAGTATTTT | NA | few | TRBJ2-3 | 13 | TRBV6-5
CAWSSFASVGERMFF | TGTGCCTGGAGTTCTTTCGCTTCGGTGGGTGAAAGAATGTTTTTT | NA | NA | TRBJ1-4 | 15 | TRBV30
CATSRCPFKNTEAFF | TGTGCCACCAGCAGATGTCCGTTCAAGAACACTGAAGCTTTCTTT | NA | few | TRBJ1-1 | 15 | TRBV15
CSARDVEGRTDTQYF | TGCAGTGCTAGAGATGTGGAGGGACGCACAGATACGCAGTATTTT | NA | few | TRBJ2-3 | 15 | TRBV20-1
CAGSEGSSYEQYF | TGCGCCGGCTCAGAGGGGAGCTCCTACGAGCAGTACTTC | NA | NA | TRBJ2-7 | 13 | TRBV10-2
CASSLRGGTPYEQYF | TGTGCCAGCAGCCTTCGAGGGGGTACCCCCTACGAGCAGTACTTC | NA | NA | TRBJ2-7 | 15 | TRBV5-5
CASSFRRTSTDTQYF | TGTGCCAGCAGCTTTAGACGGACTAGCACAGATACGCAGTATTTT | NA | few | TRBJ2-3 | 15 | TRBV7-9
CAWSVGEGKTQYF | TGTGCCTGGAGTGTAGGGGAGGGGAAGACCCAGTACTTC | TRBD2 | NA | TRBJ2-5 | 13 | TRBV30
CASSLRGERNIQYF | TGTGCCAGCAGCTTAAGGGGAGAGAGAAACATTCAGTACTTC | NA | NA | TRBJ2-4 | 14 | TRBV5-4
CASSLGGETGIHEQYF | TGTGCCAGCAGCTTAGGGGGCGAGACAGGGATTCACGAGCAGTACTTC | TRBD1 | NA | TRBJ2-7 | 16 | TRBV7-9